The next 9 T cell receptor beta chains were all read from a single sample in a study of early T cells in non-severe SARS-CoV-2 infection. TCRdb reanalysed the 5' RACE reads using MiXCR and keeps one entry per CDR3 protein. Of approximately 33,000 distinct CDR3 sequences in the sample, less than 5% were seen once. The source material was whole blood. These receptors were obtained from an adult who was a healthcare worker with PCR-confirmed SARS-CoV-2 infection or an uninfected control (not recorded which).

The chain combines TRBV6-1 with TRBJ2-7; 8 bases match TRBD1. This CDR3 is 15 amino acids long. V was clipped by 6 bases and J by 0 bases; unmatched bases: 7. Germline lookup yields CDR1 MNHNS and CDR2 SASEGT. The CDR3 nucleotides are TGTGCCAGCAGGGCGGACAGGGCCGACTCCTACGAGCAGTACGTC. Translation gives CASRADRADSYEQYV.

This clonotype was seen at least ten times. The rearrangement links TRBV5-1 to TRBJ2-1, with D possibly being TRBD2 (5 bases). This CDR3 region has 15 residues. Trimming pared 4 bases from V and 6 bases from J, leaving 17 bases between. CDR1 SGHRS and CDR2 YFSETQ come from the germline V gene. CDR3 in amino acids: CASSPNLASPNEQFF. The CDR3, as DNA: TGCGCCAGCAGCCCGAATCTCGCTAGCCCCAATGAGCAGTTCTTC.

The chain combines TRBV18 with TRBJ1-1; the match to TRBD1 covers 7 bases. J lost 7 bases, V lost 5 bases, and 13 bases had no gene match. Germline CDR1 KGHSH, CDR2 LQKENI. The CDR3 is 15 amino acids. The CDR3 sequence: CASSSQPTGLIEAFF. The CDR3 region has the DNA TGTGCCAGCTCATCACAACCGACAGGGTTGATTGAAGCTTTCTTT.

This clonotype was seen ten or more times. The J gene is TRBJ1-1, the V gene TRBV7-2, with D maybe TRBD1 (6 bases). Between the trimmed V and J ends, which lost 2 bases and 1 base, there was a span of 20 bases. CDR1 and CDR2 (germline): SGHTA, FQGNSA. The CDR3 contains 18 residues. The CDR3 region is CASSLSLQGLSRNTEAFF. CDR3 sequence (DNA): TGTGCCAGCAGCTTAAGCTTGCAGGGGCTCTCAAGGAACACTGAAGCTTTCTTT.

This clonotype was picked up many times. The CDR3 DNA is TGTGCCAGCAGCTTCACCGGGACAGGGTTCACCGGGGAGCTGTTTTTT. Translated: CASSFTGTGFTGELFF. The chain employs TRBV5-4 and TRBJ2-2; the match to TRBD1 covers 9 bases. The CDR3 is 16 residues long. Unmatched junction bases numbered 6, after V lost 2 bases and J lost 4 bases. CDR1 and CDR2 from the germline V gene are SGHNT and YYREEE (reference sequence).

The sample holds many counts of this clonotype. The V gene is TRBV28, the J gene TRBJ2-1; the D gene is possibly TRBD2 (5 bases). Germline assignment: CDR1 MDHEN and CDR2 SYDVKM. V was pared by 5 bases and J by 5 bases, with 19 bases between. The CDR3 runs 16 residues. The CDR3, as DNA: TGTGCCAGCAGTCCCCCCGTAGCGTATATAGACAATGAGCAGTTCTTC. As protein: CASSPPVAYIDNEQFF.

This clonotype was detected many times. This chain links TRBV28 with TRBJ2-7, with TRBD1 matching 7 bases. The CDR3 is 14 residues long. Germline V gives CDR1 MDHEN, CDR2 SYDVKM. J was trimmed by 2 bases and V by 6 bases; bases with no gene match: 7. CDR3 amino acids: CASRSRQGTYEQYV. The CDR3 region has the DNA TGTGCCAGCAGGAGCCGACAGGGAACCTACGAGCAGTACGTC.

This clonotype was observed many times. As DNA, the CDR3 is TGTGCCAGCAGCGCAGGACAGGGAACCTACGAGCAGTACTTC. Amino acid sequence: CASSAGQGTYEQYF. The chain links TRBV7-6 to TRBJ2-7, with TRBD1 matching 8 bases. The CDR3 contains 14 residues. Unmatched junction bases numbered 5, after V lost 5 bases and J lost 2 bases. Germline CDR1 and CDR2: SGHVS and FNYEAQ.

This clonotype has ten or more counts. The CDR3 sequence is CASKNQGNTEAFF. The CDR3 nucleotides are TGTGCCAGCAAAAACCAGGGGAACACTGAAGCTTTCTTT. The J gene is TRBJ1-1, the V gene TRBV12-3 or TRBV12-4; D is possibly TRBD1 (5 bases). The germline V and J ends were trimmed by 7 bases and 1 base, with 10 bases remaining between them. This CDR3 spans 13 amino acids.